This TCR beta chain was captured by sequencing in a study of T cell responses to AZD1222 COVID-19 vaccine. Regarding this clone: Its antigen remains unknown.

Clones were sequenced by immunoSEQ multiplex PCR, and TCRdb holds only the in-frame ones, with some missing. The table shows some 99,000 clones, with 88% occurring only once. Regarding the study as a whole: Spike-spanning, vaccine-associated CD4 TCRs were dominant at 160-218 and 743-854. Repertoire sampling was restricted to post-peak T cell response timepoints. White British people made up most donors, females outnumbered males, and clonal diversity was possibly underestimated.

The germline V gene has CDR1 KGHSH and CDR2 LQKENI. The V and J ends lost 1 base and 0 bases respectively, with 12 bases between them. The CDR3 runs 16 residues. This chain links TRBV18 with TRBJ1-1; D not certain. This specimen was peripheral blood, taken on day 0 of MenACWY control vaccination. The TCR comes from an adult in good health. The CDR3 bases are TGTGCCAGCTCACCACTCCAGACACTCCTGAACACTGAAGCTTTCTTT. It codes for CASSPLQTLLNTEAFF.